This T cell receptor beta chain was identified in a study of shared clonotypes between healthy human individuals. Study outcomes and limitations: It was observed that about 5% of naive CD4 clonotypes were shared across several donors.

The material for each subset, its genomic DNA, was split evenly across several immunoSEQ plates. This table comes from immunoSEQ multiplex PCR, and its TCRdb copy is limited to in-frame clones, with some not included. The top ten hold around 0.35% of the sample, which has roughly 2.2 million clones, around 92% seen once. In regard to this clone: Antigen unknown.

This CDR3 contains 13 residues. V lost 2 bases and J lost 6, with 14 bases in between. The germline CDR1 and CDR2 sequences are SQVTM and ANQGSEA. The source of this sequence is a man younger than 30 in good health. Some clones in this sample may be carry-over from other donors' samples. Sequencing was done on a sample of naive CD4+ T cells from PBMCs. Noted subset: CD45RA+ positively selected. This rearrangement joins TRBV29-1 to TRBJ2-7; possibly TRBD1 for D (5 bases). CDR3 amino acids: CSVEWAQGVEQYF. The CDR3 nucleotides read TGCAGCGTTGAATGGGCCCAAGGGGTCGAGCAGTACTTC.